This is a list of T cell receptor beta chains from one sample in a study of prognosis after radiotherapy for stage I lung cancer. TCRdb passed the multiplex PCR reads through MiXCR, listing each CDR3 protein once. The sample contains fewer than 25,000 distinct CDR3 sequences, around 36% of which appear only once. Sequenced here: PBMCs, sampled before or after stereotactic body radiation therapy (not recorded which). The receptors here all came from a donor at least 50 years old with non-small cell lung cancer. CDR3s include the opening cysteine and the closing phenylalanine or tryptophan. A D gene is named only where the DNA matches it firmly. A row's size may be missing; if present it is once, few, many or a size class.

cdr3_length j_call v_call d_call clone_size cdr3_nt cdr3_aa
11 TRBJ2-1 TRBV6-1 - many TGTGCCACCCGCGGAGGCAATGAGCAGTTCTTC CATRGGNEQFF
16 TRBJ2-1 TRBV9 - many TGTGCCAGCAGCGCCGCCGGAACTAGTGATTACAATGAGCAGTTCTTC CASSAAGTSDYNEQFF
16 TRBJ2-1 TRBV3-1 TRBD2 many TGTGCCAGCAGCCAAGTGGCTAGCGGGGCTTACAATGAGCAGTTCTTC CASSQVASGAYNEQFF
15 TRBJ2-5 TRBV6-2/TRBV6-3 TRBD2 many TGTGCCAGCAGCCATCCTAGCGGGGGGGCCAGGACCCAGTACTTC CASSHPSGGARTQYF
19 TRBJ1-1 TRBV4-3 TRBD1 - TGCGCCAGCAGCCAAGACGCTCCCGGACAGGGTTTAAGGAACACTGAAGCTTTCTTT CASSQDAPGQGLRNTEAFF
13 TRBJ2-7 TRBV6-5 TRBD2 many TGTGCCAGCAGACCTAGCGGGAACTACGAGCAGTACTTC CASRPSGNYEQYF
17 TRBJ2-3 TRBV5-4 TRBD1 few TGTGCCAGCAGCACTGGACAGGAGGAACTGAGCACAGATACGCAGTATTTT CASSTGQEELSTDTQYF
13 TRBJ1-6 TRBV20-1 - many TGCAGTGCTAGGGGCAGATATAATTCACCCCTCCACTTT CSARGRYNSPLHF
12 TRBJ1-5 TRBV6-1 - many TGTGCCAGCAGGGATAGCAATCAGCCCCAGCATTTT CASRDSNQPQHF
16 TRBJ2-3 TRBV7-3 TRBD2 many TGTGCCAGCAGCCTAGGACTAGCGGAGCACACAGATACGCAGTATTTT CASSLGLAEHTDTQYF
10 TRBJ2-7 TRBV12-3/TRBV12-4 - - TGTGCCAGCAGTTTGAACGAGCAGTACTTC CASSLNEQYF
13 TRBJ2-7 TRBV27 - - TGTGCCAGCAGCCCGACAGTACTCTACGAGCAGTACTTC CASSPTVLYEQYF
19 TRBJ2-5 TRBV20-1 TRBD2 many TGCAGTGCTAGCCCCCTAGGGGGACTAGCGGGATCCTCCATTGAGACCCAGTACTTC CSASPLGGLAGSSIETQYF
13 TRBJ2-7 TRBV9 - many TGTGCCAGCAGCGCTATCCTTGGTGGCGAGCAGTACTTC CASSAILGGEQYF
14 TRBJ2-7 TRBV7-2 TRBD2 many TGTGCCAGCAGCCCAAGGGAGGGCCTCTACGAGCAGTACTTC CASSPREGLYEQYF
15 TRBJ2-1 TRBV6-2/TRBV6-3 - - TGTGCCAGCAGTCTCTTATCTGGCTCGGACAATGAGCAGTTCTTC CASSLLSGSDNEQFF
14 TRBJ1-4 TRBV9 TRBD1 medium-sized TGTGCCAGCAGCTCAGGGACAGGGAGTGAAAAACTGTTTTTT CASSSGTGSEKLFF
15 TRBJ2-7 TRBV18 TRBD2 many TGTGCCAGCTCACCAGGAAGCGGGAGGAGCGGTGAGCAGTACTTC CASSPGSGRSGEQYF